The following is a T cell receptor (beta chain) sequence with its context. What this receptor recognizes is not known. No quality values exist for individual bases; no much larger clone is one base distant. The label giving this sample's time point can be read as: week 35, safety follow-up. Every vaccine dose consisted of 300 ug of a 20-mer mutant IDH1 peptide in Montanide, administered subcutaneously together with topical imiquimod. Patients were given eight vaccinations, in weeks 1, 3, 5, 7, 11, 15, 19 and 23, which matched visits V03 through V10. Donors had newly diagnosed WHO grade 3 or 4 IDH1-mutant astrocytomas with loss of nuclear ATRX. The samples were drawn from NOA16, a multicentre, single-arm, open-label phase I trial in Germany that tested a mutant IDH1 peptide vaccine in humans for the first time. Genomic DNA for TCRB sequencing was isolated from EDTA blood with the DNeasy Blood and Tissue Kit.

The data are from a study of a mutant IDH1 vaccine in newly diagnosed glioma (dated by TCRdb to the early 2020s). Turning to the overall study: In the chemotherapy-containing groups, vaccination started alongside temozolomide cycles, whereas in patients who had radiotherapy alone it started 4-6 weeks after radiotherapy. Before enrollment, patients had received standard therapy of radiotherapy alone, temozolomide alone, or radiochemotherapy with temozolomide; most received the combination. Of the approximately 30 treated patients, 62.5% were male and approximately 38% were female, and a mean age of roughly 40 years was recorded. The week-35 safety follow-up took place at visit V12, and the week-47 end of study took place at visit V13. Peripheral blood was drawn at six visits: V03 (baseline), V05, V07, V10, V12 and V13. Longitudinal TCRB deep sequencing was done for 25 to 30 treated patients, wherever samples were available for exploratory analyses. Study-level results and caveats: Changes in the top peripheral T cell clonotypes picked up by TCRB sequencing did not appear to be linked to pseudoprogression. The authors noted that analyses of patient blood samples could not be reproduced because of sample limitations. Vaccine-induced immune responses across multiple MHC alleles were detected in approximately 94% of patients. Availability determined which PBMC samples were chosen for TCRB deep sequencing.

V loses 5 bases, J loses 5 bases, and the germline ends lie 9 bases apart. The CDR3 starts with the cysteine, ends with the phenylalanine, and has 13 residues. Of all the DNA, just the CDR3 is kept, 39 bases in frame from base 1. CDR1 and CDR2 were assigned from the germline V gene (reference sequence) as SEHNR and FQNEAQ. Libraries were constructed by the immunoSEQ multiplex PCR assay. The hsTCRB Kit was used according to the manufacturer's protocol to amplify rearranged TCR beta chain sequences. An Illumina MiSeq was used to sequence the TCRB libraries. Processing in the source paper ran as follows. The proprietary platform of the kit vendor was used for demultiplexing, trimming and gene mapping. TCRdb obtained this table from immuneACCESS and retained in-frame rearrangements with V and J assigned. These tables miss some clones; where compared with another copy, unresolved V genes account for less than half of the shortfall, and the remainder is unexplained. V and J calls plus clone size are reproduced from that table; the DNA served to infer D and trimming. The sample records about 48,000 clones, roughly three quarters of which are singletons. The ten most abundant clones make up less than 7.5% of the sample.

The sequence derives from a man aged 40-55 years with glioma. The sample in question was PBMCs, obtained from a glioma patient whose treatment included an IDH1 peptide vaccine. This receptor chain uses TRBV7-9 and TRBJ1-4; the D gene assignment is ambiguous. This receptor carries the CDR3 CASSQTGNEKLFF. The bases are TGTGCCAGCAGCCAGACGGGAAATGAAAAACTGTTTTTT.